These 30 T cell receptor beta chains were all obtained from the same sample, sequenced in a study of T-cell memory formation after mild COVID-19. Each CDR3 protein gets one entry after TCRdb re-called the 5' RACE reads with MiXCR. The profile shows around 450,000 distinct CDR3 sequences, 20% to 25% of them singletons. The source material was PBMCs or a T cell subset sorted from them (not recorded which). All receptors come from an adult woman who had mild COVID-19 (a few samples of this study predate the infection). Cell type and time point are not known.

The gene calls are TRBV5-1 and TRBJ2-5, with 11 positions matching TRBD2. J lost 4 bases, V lost 2 bases, and 7 bases had no gene match. This CDR3 contains 16 residues. From germline, CDR1 is SGHRS and CDR2 YFSETQ. The CDR3 nucleotides read TGCGCCAGCAGCTTTCCCGTAGCGGGGGGGCTAGAGACCCAGTACTTC. It encodes CASSFPVAGGLETQYF. The full variable domain, in which reference TRBV5-1 and TRBJ2-5 provide the parts outside the CDR3, is KAGVTQTPRYLIKTRGQQVTLSCSPISGHRSVSWYQQTPGQGLQFLFEYFSETQRNKGNFPGRFSGRQFSNSRSEMNVSTLELGDSALYLCASSFPVAGGLETQYFGPGTRLLVL.

V and J are TRBV3-1 and TRBJ2-5, with TRBD1 as a possible D gene (8 bases). Trimming left V 8 bases short and J 5 bases short, with 21 bases between. Germline lookup yields CDR1 LGHDT and CDR2 YNNKEL (reference sequence). This CDR3 is built from 15 residues. CDR3 coding DNA: TGTGCCAGCTCTAAAGGACAGGGACTATCGGAGACCCAGTACTTC. It yields the protein CASSKGQGLSETQYF.

There are a few counts of this clonotype. This chain uses TRBV20-1 with TRBJ2-7; 10 nucleotides align to TRBD2. Unmatched junction bases numbered 13, after V lost 6 bases and J lost 5 bases. Per the germline V gene, CDR1 is DFQATT and CDR2 is SNEGSKA (reference sequence). This CDR3 contains 15 residues. This chain's CDR3 is CSACHSGGADDEQYF. CDR3 DNA: TGCAGTGCCTGCCACAGCGGGGGGGCTGACGACGAGCAGTACTTC.

This clonotype came up many times. This chain connects TRBV7-3 to TRBJ2-1, with D tentatively TRBD1 or TRBD2 (5 bases each). Trimming took off 5 bases at V and 9 bases at J, with 14 bases between the two ends. CDR1 is SGHTA, CDR2 FQGTGA, per germline. The CDR3 length is 13 residues. This CDR3 reads CASSHGALSEQFF. In DNA, the CDR3 is TGTGCCAGCAGCCACGGGGCCCTTTCTGAGCAGTTCTTC. The full variable domain, in which reference TRBV7-3 and TRBJ2-1 provide the parts outside the CDR3, is GAGVSQTPSNKVTEKGKYVELRCDPISGHTALYWYRQSLGQGPEFLIYFQGTGAADDSGLPNDRFFAVRPEGSVSTLKIQRTERGDSAVYLCASSHGALSEQFFGPGTRLTVL.

This clonotype was detected only a few times. The chain recombines TRBV24-1 with TRBJ2-3; D may correspond to TRBD1 or TRBD2 (5 bases each). CDR1 and CDR2 (germline): KGHDR, SFDVKD. Trimming left V 5 bases short and J 9 bases short, with 17 bases between. The CDR3 length is 14 residues. The CDR3 region has the DNA TGTGCCACCAGTGCTCAGATCGGGGACCTCACGCAGTATTTT. Its translation is CATSAQIGDLTQYF.

The chain recombines TRBV5-1 with TRBJ2-6, with TRBD1 as a possible D gene (5 bases). The CDR3 sequence is 17 residues long. Per germline, CDR1 SGHRS and CDR2 YFSETQ. Trimming left V 4 bases short and J 0 bases short, with 14 bases between. CDR3 bases: TGCGCCAGCAGCCCGAGGACACTCAGCTCTGGGGCCAACGTCCTGACTTTC. As protein: CASSPRTLSSGANVLTF.

The chain is built from TRBV6-2 or TRBV6-3 and TRBJ1-1, with D hard to call. The CDR3 covers 15 residues. The germline V gene has CDR1 MNHEY and CDR2 SVGEGT. V gave up 0 bases and J gave up 6 bases, with 14 bases separating them. The DNA of the CDR3 is TGTGCCAGCAGTTACTCGAGGCCCCGGCTCCCTGAAGCTTTCTTT. This gives the protein CASSYSRPRLPEAFF.

The chain recombines TRBV30 with TRBJ2-7; 7 nucleotides agree with TRBD2. CDR3 length equals 16 residues. The junction had 17 bases not matched to a gene; V was cut back by 5 bases and J by 4 bases. Germline lookup yields CDR1 GTSNPN and CDR2 SVGIG (reference sequence). CDR3 protein: CAWSEGKRDFRYEQYF. In DNA form, the CDR3 reads TGTGCCTGGTCAGAGGGAAAGCGGGACTTCCGATACGAGCAGTACTTC.

This chain uses TRBV7-3 with TRBJ1-5; D gene ambiguous. CDR3 size: 10 residues. Germline CDR1 SGHTA, CDR2 FQGTGA. V lost 6 bases, J lost 6 bases, and 3 bases lay in between. CDR3 in DNA: TGTGCCAGCAGAGCTCAGCCCCAGCATTTT. It is translated as CASRAQPQHF.

The genes are TRBV6-5 and TRBJ2-7; the match to TRBD2 covers 16 bases. CDR1 is MNHEY and CDR2 is SVGAGI in the germline V gene. Unmatched junction bases numbered 7, after V lost 5 bases and J lost 3 bases. This CDR3 spans 17 amino acids. CDR3 DNA sequence: TGTGCCAGCAGTCAGGGACTAGCGGGGGGGAGTCTCTACGAGCAGTACTTC. It is translated as CASSQGLAGGSLYEQYF.

This clonotype was counted once. The J gene is TRBJ2-6, the V gene TRBV20-1, with D perhaps TRBD2 (6 bases). Trimming cost V 6 bases and J 0 bases, with 6 bases left between them. The germline V gene has CDR1 DFQATT and CDR2 SNEGSKA (reference sequence). CDR3 length: 13 residues. CDR3 region: CSAGSSGANVLTF. In DNA form, the CDR3 reads TGCAGTGCCGGGAGCTCTGGGGCCAACGTCCTGACTTTC.

The V call is TRBV18, the J call TRBJ2-5, with D hard to call. This CDR3 spans 13 amino acids. Deletions cut 0 bases from V and 5 bases from J, with 7 bases between. In germline, CDR1 is KGHSH, CDR2 LQKENI. CDR3 sequence: CASSPPVVETQYF. DNA for the CDR3: TGTGCCAGCTCACCACCGGTGGTGGAGACCCAGTACTTC.

This CDR3 is CASSLDGTSDNEQFF. DNA for the CDR3: TGTGCCAGCAGCTTAGATGGGACTAGCGACAATGAGCAGTTCTTC. V usage is TRBV7-9 and J usage is TRBJ2-1, with 10 nucleotides matching TRBD2. Germline CDR1 reads SEHNR; CDR2 reads FQNEAQ (reference sequence). This CDR3 spans 15 amino acids. Trimming cost V 1 base and J 5 bases; bases outside gene matches: 2.

This clonotype was counted between two and nine times. The chain employs TRBV7-9 and TRBJ2-2; D ambiguous. Trimming pared 0 bases from V and 4 bases from J, leaving 15 bases between. The CDR3 contains 17 residues. Per the germline V gene, CDR1 is SEHNR and CDR2 is FQNEAQ (reference sequence). The CDR3 DNA is TGTGCCAGCAGCTTAGCAAGCAGCGCCAAAACCACCGGGGAGCTGTTTTTT. Its protein product is CASSLASSAKTTGELFF.

This clonotype was seen only once. This chain uses TRBV7-2 with TRBJ1-2, with D unresolved. V lost 5 bases and J 3 bases, leaving 13 bases between the germline ends. Germline V lookup: CDR1 SGHTA, CDR2 FQGNSA. The CDR3 covers 14 residues. The CDR3 sequence: CASSPSGIYYGYTF. CDR3 DNA sequence: TGTGCCAGCAGCCCATCCGGGATCTACTATGGCTACACCTTC.

This clonotype was counted a few times. One end of the junction is discordant with germline, which a read error may explain. The CDR3 spells CAISSSGYEQYF. The CDR3 nucleotides are TGTGCCATCAGCTCCTCAGGATACGAGCAGTACTTC. The V gene is TRBV7-8, the J gene TRBJ2-7; D remains ambiguous. Germline CDR1 and CDR2: SGHVS and FQNEAQ. This CDR3 region has 12 residues.

This chain joins TRBV11-2 and TRBJ2-1, with D uncertain. Germline lookup yields CDR1 SGHAT and CDR2 FQNNGV. The CDR3 extends over 13 amino acids. V was trimmed by 2 bases and J by 6 bases, leaving 8 bases between them. CDR3 region: CASSLSASNEQFF. CDR3 bases: TGTGCCAGCAGCTTAAGTGCTAGCAATGAGCAGTTCTTC.

This clonotype has a handful of counts. J is TRBJ1-1 and V is TRBV7-8, with TRBD1 matching over 7 bases. Germline V gene data show CDR1 as SGHVS and CDR2 as FQNEAQ. The CDR3 consists of 14 residues. J gave up 1 base and V 5 bases, and 4 bases lay outside the gene matches. The CDR3 sequence is CASSITGANTEAFF. In nucleotides, the CDR3 is TGTGCCAGCAGCATAACAGGGGCGAACACTGAAGCTTTCTTT.

This clonotype was detected only a few times. V is TRBV4-1 and J is TRBJ2-5; the D gene is possibly TRBD2 (6 bases). The germline V and J ends were trimmed by 1 base and 0 bases, with 12 bases remaining between them. CDR1 MGHRA and CDR2 YSYEKL come from the germline V gene. This CDR3 has 16 residues. Here the CDR3 DNA reads TGCGCCAGCAGCCAAGGGGCTCGGGGGTACCAAGAGACCCAGTACTTC. Its protein product is CASSQGARGYQETQYF.

The chain joins TRBV6-2 or TRBV6-3 to TRBJ2-1; 9 positions match TRBD1. The CDR3 is 14 amino acids. With V trimmed by 2 bases and J by 9 bases, 5 bases remained unmatched. Germline V CDR1 and CDR2: MNHEY, SVGEGT. CDR3 nucleotides: TGTGCCAGCAGTTACGGAGGACAGGGGAGTGAGCAGTTCTTC. Residues: CASSYGGQGSEQFF.

This sequence joins TRBV20-1 and TRBJ1-1; D remains unclear. V was cut by 4 bases and J by 1 base, with 13 bases left in between. The CDR3 contains 14 residues. Germline CDR1 reads DFQATT; CDR2 reads SNEGSKA (reference sequence). For the CDR3, the DNA is TGCAGTGCTACCCGAGGCAACCCGAACACTGAAGCTTTCTTT. Translation gives CSATRGNPNTEAFF.

The chain couples TRBV7-6 to TRBJ2-5, with D hard to call. Trimming shortened V by 3 bases and J by 2 bases, and 7 bases separated the two germline ends. Germline loops: CDR1 SGHVS, CDR2 FNYEAQ. The CDR3 totals 13 residues. The CDR3 DNA reads as TGTGCCAGCAGCTTCTCCAGACAAGAGACCCAGTACTTC. Its protein product is CASSFSRQETQYF.

This clonotype has more than one count but fewer than ten. This chain joins TRBV28 and TRBJ2-3, with D perhaps matching TRBD1 or TRBD2 (5 bases each). V gave up 3 bases and J gave up 2 bases, with 12 bases separating them. The CDR3 consists of 15 residues. Germline lookup yields CDR1 MDHEN and CDR2 SYDVKM. The CDR3 is CASSFRDPLTDTQYF. In DNA, the CDR3 is TGTGCCAGCAGTTTCCGGGACCCTCTCACAGATACGCAGTATTTT.

There are a few counts of this clonotype. The J gene is TRBJ1-5, the V gene TRBV12-3 or TRBV12-4; D gene uncertain. V was cut by 5 bases and J by 7 bases, with 12 bases left in between. The CDR3 is 13 residues long. The DNA of the CDR3 is TGTGCCAGCAGTGCAGGAGGAGGCCAGCCCCAGCATTTT. This codes for CASSAGGGQPQHF.

On this clonotype itself: Possible read error: a much larger clone is one base away. The chain is built from TRBV7-9 and TRBJ2-7, with 7 bases matching TRBD1. V lost 3 bases, J lost 3 bases, and 5 bases stayed unmatched. The CDR3 runs to 14 residues. CDR1 and CDR2 (germline): SEHNR, FQNEAQ (reference sequence). CDR3 in DNA: TGTGCCAGCAGCTTTCCTAGGGGGCTCTACGAGCAGTACTTC. It specifies CASSFPRGLYEQYF.

This clonotype turned up a few times. This chain links TRBV7-3 with TRBJ2-1, with 8 nucleotides matching TRBD2. Germline CDR1 is SGHTA and CDR2 is FQGTGA. The CDR3 runs to 15 residues. The J segment lost 2 bases and the V segment lost 6 bases, leaving 6 bases of the junction unmatched. CDR3 residues: CASRNTGGPYNEQFF. For the CDR3, the DNA is TGTGCCAGCAGGAATACGGGGGGGCCCTACAATGAGCAGTTCTTC.

The genes are TRBV21-1 and TRBJ1-1; TRBD1 is the table's D call, not checked against the DNA. TRBV21-1 is noted as a pseudogene. CDR3 size: 15 residues. The CDR3 DNA reads TGTGCCAGCAGCAACCTCCCCGGGGGCGCCACTGAAGCTTTCTTT. This gives the protein CASSNLPGGATEAFF.

The rearrangement joins TRBV20-1 to TRBJ1-2; D may be TRBD1 (5 bases). This CDR3 is 14 amino acids long. Germline CDR1 reads DFQATT; CDR2 reads SNEGSKA (reference sequence). V was clipped by 2 bases and J by 4 bases, with 14 bases between them. Written as DNA, the CDR3 is TGCAGTGCTAGAATGCGGAGGGGCCTCTATGGCTACACCTTC. It yields the protein CSARMRRGLYGYTF.

The V and J genes are TRBV12-3 or TRBV12-4 and TRBJ1-1, with D tentatively TRBD1 (6 bases). The CDR3 loop spans 13 amino acids. The ends were cut back, 3 bases at V and 5 bases at J, with 10 bases in the middle. The CDR3 DNA reads as TGTGCCAGCAGTTTGTCAGGGGATACTGAAGCTTTCTTT. This codes for CASSLSGDTEAFF.

The chain links TRBV27 to TRBJ1-2; D may be TRBD1 (6 bases). Germline V gene data show CDR1 as MNHEY and CDR2 as SMNVEV (reference sequence). Trimming took 5 bases from V and 2 from J, leaving 9 bases between them. The CDR3 is made up of 13 amino acids. In nucleotides, the CDR3 is TGTGCCAGCAGTCCGGGACACAACTATGGCTACACCTTC. Translating gives CASSPGHNYGYTF.